The T cell receptor (beta chain) under discussion was sequenced for a study of blood T cell repertoires in COVID-19. The wider study: The study drew acute and convalescent COVID-19 samples from the United States, Italy and Spain. PBMCs, B-cell-depleted T cells, or T cells were the source of the cDNA or gDNA that made up the material.

J was trimmed by 3 bases and V by 4 bases; bases with no gene match: 3. Germline loops: CDR1 MNHEY, CDR2 SVGAGI. The CDR3 has 14 residues. Original handling: Amplified reference gene primers provided the basis for estimating nucleated cell counts. The method was immunoSEQ multiplex PCR; TCRdb's version includes in-frame clones alone and lacks a portion of them. V and J calls plus clone size are reproduced from that table; the DNA served to infer D and trimming. The sample carries more than 85,000 clones, about nine tenths recorded once. What was sequenced was peripheral blood. The TCR originated in a man aged 18-30 years with acute or convalescent COVID-19. The chain carries TRBV6-5 and TRBJ1-5; 7 nucleotides match TRBD1. The CDR3 DNA reads as TGTGCCAGCAGTTGGCAGGGGGTCAATCAGCCCCAGCATTTT. Translation: CASSWQGVNQPQHF.